This T cell receptor beta chain derives from a study of T cells after yellow fever vaccination. TCRdb re-analysed the 5' RACE reads in MiXCR, keeping a single row per CDR3 protein. The sample lists 240,000 or so distinct CDR3 sequences; less than 9% were seen once. This clonotype was observed many times. The TCR was taken from a man aged 30 to 45 who received the YFV17D yellow fever vaccine. The sample consisted of CD4+ T cells sorted from PBMCs, taken 15 days after the yellow fever booster vaccination.

CDR3 sequence reads: CASFRGEGHLNTEAFF. The DNA for the CDR3 is TGTGCCAGCTTCCGCGGGGAGGGACACCTGAACACTGAAGCTTTCTTT. The chain recombines TRBV6-1 with TRBJ1-1, with D possibly being TRBD1 (6 bases). The CDR3 length is 16 residues. The V and J ends lost 8 bases and 0 bases respectively, with 19 bases between them. Looked up from germline, CDR1 is MNHNS and CDR2 is SASEGT.